This TCR beta chain was obtained from a study of blood T cell repertoires in COVID-19. Background on the study: The study drew acute and convalescent COVID-19 samples from the United States, Italy and Spain. T cells, B-cell-depleted T cells, or PBMCs supplied cDNA or gDNA.

In the original analysis: The authors estimated nucleated cell counts from reference gene primer amplification. Libraries were prepared by immunoSEQ multiplex PCR; TCRdb keeps only in-frame clonotypes and omits some of them. V, J and clone size were drawn from that table, and D and trimming were deduced from the DNA. The repertoire holds about 150,000 clones, 80% to 90% seen once, with about 15% in the top ten. The CDR3 consists of 15 residues. Trimming removed 3 bases from V and 4 bases from J, with 13 bases in between. From germline, CDR1 is MNHEY and CDR2 SMNVEV (reference sequence). This receptor was identified in a woman in her 40s with acute or convalescent COVID-19. Sequencing was performed on peripheral blood. This chain connects TRBV27 to TRBJ2-1; D may be TRBD1 (6 bases). For the CDR3, the DNA is TGTGCCAGCAGTTTCGCAGGGGCCGGGTACAATGAGCAGTTCTTC. Its translation is CASSFAGAGYNEQFF.